The 14 T cell receptor beta chains presented below share a single source sample, sequenced in a study of identical twins. Via MiXCR, TCRdb re-called the 5' RACE reads, giving one row per CDR3 protein. The sample carries 500,000 or so distinct CDR3 sequences, roughly an eighth recorded once. In addition, the sample was reused for a study of yellow fever vaccine responses in identical twins.

What was sequenced was CD4+ T cells sorted from blood. Source of these receptors: a young woman in good health.

The chain is built from TRBV3-1 and TRBJ2-5; D remains ambiguous. The CDR3 contains 15 residues. V lost 0 bases and J 6 bases, leaving 14 bases between the germline ends. CDR1 is LGHDT, CDR2 YNNKEL, per germline (reference sequence). CDR3: CASSQDKVVSKTQYF. The CDR3 bases are TGTGCCAGCAGCCAAGATAAGGTTGTCTCGAAGACCCAGTACTTC.

The chain has TRBV18 and TRBJ2-5, with TRBD2 identical over 9 bases. CDR3 size: 17 residues. CDR1 KGHSH and CDR2 LQKENI come from the germline V gene. With V trimmed by 3 bases and J by 1 base, 9 bases remained unmatched. CDR3 loop: CASSPRLAGPTQETQYF. DNA of the CDR3: TGTGCCAGCTCACCGAGGCTAGCGGGACCCACCCAAGAGACCCAGTACTTC.

Many counts were recorded for this clonotype. This chain joins TRBV20-1 and TRBJ2-7; possible D gene TRBD1, 6 bases. Deletions cut 3 bases from V and 2 bases from J, with 11 bases between. CDR1 is DFQATT, CDR2 SNEGSKA, per germline (reference sequence). CDR3 length equals 13 residues. Written as DNA, the CDR3 is TGCAGTGCTAGTTGGGACACAACCTACGAGCAGTACTTC. It is translated as CSASWDTTYEQYF.

The rearrangement links TRBV20-1 to TRBJ2-1, with 12 bases aligning to TRBD2. Germline V gene lookup returns CDR1 DFQATT and CDR2 SNEGSKA (reference sequence). The CDR3 spans 19 residues. V dropped 4 bases and J dropped 2; count of bases not matched to a gene: 15. This CDR3 is CSANTLAGGPGLPYNEQFF. As DNA, the CDR3 is TGCAGTGCTAACACTCTAGCGGGGGGGCCAGGTTTGCCCTACAATGAGCAGTTCTTC.

The chain carries TRBV12-3 or TRBV12-4 and TRBJ2-1, with unresolved D. The CDR3 is made up of 12 amino acids. V gave up 5 bases and J gave up 4 bases, with 6 bases separating them. This CDR3 is CASSARYNEQFF. The CDR3 coding sequence is TGTGCCAGCAGTGCGCGGTACAATGAGCAGTTCTTC.

This clonotype has a handful of counts. Here the CDR3 DNA reads TGTGCCACCAGTGGACAGGGCTACAATGAGCAGTTCTTC. Translation: CATSGQGYNEQFF. The V call is TRBV24-1, the J call TRBJ2-1; 7 bases fit TRBD1. CDR1 is KGHDR and CDR2 is SFDVKD in the germline V gene. The CDR3 totals 13 residues. Trimming at V came to 5 bases and at J to 3 bases, leaving 0 bases not matched to a gene.

The genes are TRBV20-1 and TRBJ2-5, with D perhaps matching TRBD1 (6 bases). V lost 6 bases to trimming and J lost 1 base, with 15 bases between them. Germline V gene lookup returns CDR1 DFQATT and CDR2 SNEGSKA (reference sequence). The CDR3 is made up of 14 amino acids. This CDR3 is CSALTWTAQETQYF. The CDR3 region has the DNA TGCAGTGCCCTTACGTGGACAGCCCAAGAGACCCAGTACTTC.

The gene calls are TRBV29-1 and TRBJ2-3; D possibly matches TRBD1 or TRBD2 (5 bases each). The CDR3 extends over 17 amino acids. Trimming took off 1 base at V and 1 base at J, with 18 bases between the two ends. Germline V gene sequence: CDR1 SQVTM, CDR2 ANQGSEA. CDR3 in amino acids: CSVEVGRPGLGTDTQYF. In DNA form, the CDR3 reads TGCAGCGTTGAAGTGGGGAGACCGGGGCTCGGCACAGATACGCAGTATTTT.

This clonotype has a handful of counts. This chain links TRBV6-5 with TRBJ2-1; 10 bases are a match to TRBD2. Trimming cost V 2 bases and J 3 bases; bases outside gene matches: 1. The germline V gene encodes CDR1 MNHEY and CDR2 SVGAGI. CDR3 size: 15 residues. CDR3 sequence reads: CASSYGTSDYNEQFF. CDR3 sequence (DNA): TGTGCCAGCAGTTACGGGACTAGCGACTACAATGAGCAGTTCTTC.

The chain uses TRBV20-1 and TRBJ1-3, with a weak D call TRBD1 (5 bases). This CDR3 region has 15 residues. Germline V gene data show CDR1 as DFQATT and CDR2 as SNEGSKA (reference sequence). Trimming took 5 bases from V and 0 from J, leaving 14 bases between them. CDR3 coding DNA: TGCAGTGCTGCCACAGGACCCAACTCTGGAAACACCATATATTTT. This codes for CSAATGPNSGNTIYF.

This clonotype appeared a few times. V usage is TRBV7-9 and J usage is TRBJ2-4; TRBD1 is a possible D gene (5 bases). Between the trimmed V and J ends, which lost 5 bases and 9 bases, there was a span of 17 bases. The CDR3 is 14 amino acids. Looked up from germline, CDR1 is SEHNR and CDR2 is FQNEAQ (reference sequence). CDR3 DNA: TGTGCCAGCAGCCAGGGATATAAGTCGGTCATTCAGTACTTC. Protein: CASSQGYKSVIQYF.

This clonotype showed up just a few times. The rearrangement joins TRBV12-3 or TRBV12-4 to TRBJ2-1; TRBD2 agrees at 13 bases. V lost 6 bases, J lost 5 bases, and 4 bases stayed unmatched. This CDR3 is 15 amino acids long. CDR3 region: CASRYGTSGDNEQFF. Here the CDR3 DNA reads TGTGCCAGCAGATACGGGACTAGCGGGGACAATGAGCAGTTCTTC.

J is TRBJ1-2 and V is TRBV20-1; no clear D gene. The CDR3 loop spans 9 amino acids. Germline V gene data show CDR1 as DFQATT and CDR2 as SNEGSKA (reference sequence). V lost 4 bases and J lost 9, with 6 bases in between. CDR3 nucleotides: TGCAGTGCTAAGCTTAGCTACACCTTC. This gives the protein CSAKLSYTF.

This clonotype was picked up a small number of times. The rearrangement uses TRBV28 and TRBJ2-6; 10 bases map to TRBD1. V was clipped by 5 bases and J by 0 bases; unmatched bases: 7. Germline loops: CDR1 MDHEN, CDR2 SYDVKM. The CDR3 consists of 18 residues. The CDR3 sequence: CASSRNRQGASGANVLTF. The DNA for the CDR3 is TGTGCCAGCAGTAGAAATCGACAGGGGGCCTCTGGGGCCAACGTCCTGACTTTC.